These 27 T cell receptor beta chains were all obtained from the same sample, sequenced in a study of CD8 T cells in ankylosing spondylitis. In TCRdb, the 5' RACE reads were re-called with MiXCR into one record per CDR3 protein. The table has some 200,000 distinct CDR3 sequences, 25% to 30% seen once. Material for sequencing was blood, either unsorted or a sorted T cell fraction (not recorded which). The receptors were sampled from a male donor with ankylosing spondylitis or in good health (not recorded which).

Ten or more counts support this clonotype. The V and J genes are TRBV20-1 and TRBJ2-7; no firm D call. The CDR3 is 13 amino acids. V lost 1 base and J 0 bases, leaving 7 bases between the germline ends. From germline, CDR1 is DFQATT and CDR2 SNEGSKA (reference sequence). DNA for the CDR3: TGCAGTGCTAGAGTAAAGGGCTCCTACGAGCAGTACTTC. As protein: CSARVKGSYEQYF.

This sequence joins TRBV20-1 and TRBJ2-7; no definite D call. CDR3 length equals 14 residues. Germline V gene lookup returns CDR1 DFQATT and CDR2 SNEGSKA (reference sequence). V lost 3 bases and J lost 3, with 15 bases in between. The CDR3 bases are TGCAGTGCTAGGGCCCAAGGGAAAAACTACGAGCAGTACTTC. Residues: CSARAQGKNYEQYF.

The chain couples TRBV20-1 to TRBJ2-1, with D tentatively TRBD1 (6 bases). The CDR3 sequence is 15 residues long. The germline V gene has CDR1 DFQATT and CDR2 SNEGSKA (reference sequence). V dropped 1 base and J dropped 7 bases, with 17 bases sitting between them. The CDR3 DNA reads as TGCAGTGCTAGAGGGACAGACTATGGTTGGAATGAGCAGTTCTTC. Its protein product is CSARGTDYGWNEQFF.

The CDR3 DNA is TGTGCCAGCTTTAACTTCCCCTGCGGGAGGGCCAATGGTGTCTACGAGCAGTACTTC. It yields the protein CASFNFPCGRANGVYEQYF. The gene calls are TRBV7-3 and TRBJ2-7; TRBD2 aligns across 9 bases. The CDR3 is 19 amino acids. Germline CDR1 reads SGHTA; CDR2 reads FQGTGA. V lost 8 bases, J lost 3 bases, and 23 bases stayed unmatched.

The chain recombines TRBV28 with TRBJ1-5; no clear D gene. The V end was cut by 7 bases, the J end by 1 base, with 8 bases between. The CDR3 loop spans 13 amino acids. Germline-derived CDR1 and CDR2 are MDHEN and SYDVKM. CDR3 protein: CASTDWSNQPQHF. The CDR3 coding sequence is TGTGCCAGCACCGACTGGAGCAATCAGCCCCAGCATTTT.

The J gene is TRBJ2-1, the V gene TRBV7-2; 7 bases map to TRBD1. Germline V gives CDR1 SGHTA, CDR2 FQGNSA. The CDR3 is 15 amino acids. Losses at the gene ends were 2 bases for V and 12 bases for J; bases not matched to a gene: 13. CDR3 bases: TGTGCCAGCAGCTTAAGGGGTCGACAGGGTCAGGGGCAGTTCTTC. Translating it yields CASSLRGRQGQGQFF.

The rearrangement joins TRBV20-1 to TRBJ1-2, with 8 bases identical to TRBD1. After removal of 6 bases from V and 1 base from J, the junction contained 10 bases not matched to a gene. Germline V gene data show CDR1 as DFQATT and CDR2 as SNEGSKA (reference sequence). This CDR3 has 15 amino acids. The CDR3 spells CSADLGTGDNYGYTF. As DNA, the CDR3 is TGCAGTGCAGACCTCGGGACAGGCGATAACTATGGCTACACCTTC.

The sample holds a few counts of this clonotype. The genes are TRBV20-1 and TRBJ1-5; D is unresolved. Germline V lookup: CDR1 DFQATT, CDR2 SNEGSKA (reference sequence). Trimming pared 0 bases from V and 3 bases from J, leaving 9 bases between. The CDR3 contains 14 residues. The CDR3 region has the DNA TGCAGTGCTAGAGACGCGGGATACAATCAGCCCCAGCATTTT. Protein product: CSARDAGYNQPQHF.

This clonotype was counted many times. The CDR3 coding sequence is TGTGCCAGCACTATCTCGGGGACCCTAGCGGGAATACACGAGCAGTACTTC. Translated, it gives CASTISGTLAGIHEQYF. This chain connects TRBV6-4 to TRBJ2-7, with TRBD2 matching 9 bases. The CDR3 is 17 residues long. Germline CDR1 MRHNA, CDR2 SNTAGT. The V gene end was trimmed by 7 bases and the J gene end by 5 bases; junction bases not matched to a gene: 18.

This clonotype was seen many times. The J gene is TRBJ1-5, the V gene TRBV6-5; a weak D match, TRBD1 (5 bases). Per the germline V gene, CDR1 is MNHEY and CDR2 is SVGAGI. The germline V and J ends were trimmed by 3 bases and 7 bases, with 10 bases remaining between them. This CDR3 is 13 amino acids long. The CDR3 loop reads CASSYGGGQPQHF. The DNA for the CDR3 is TGTGCCAGCAGTTATGGGGGGGGACAGCCCCAGCATTTT.

This clonotype was observed a few times. This chain connects TRBV5-1 to TRBJ1-1, with unresolved D. The CDR3 contains 14 residues. Trimming took off 7 bases at V and 1 base at J, with 14 bases between the two ends. The germline V gene has CDR1 SGHRS and CDR2 YFSETQ. The CDR3 nucleotides read TGCGCCAGCCGACCCCCCGCAGGGAACACTGAAGCTTTCTTT. Its translation is CASRPPAGNTEAFF.

The table lists this clonotype with a few counts. The chain joins TRBV20-1 to TRBJ1-5, with D possibly being TRBD1 (6 bases). Deletions cut 5 bases from V and 3 bases from J, with 20 bases between. This CDR3 is 16 amino acids long. The V gene's germline CDR1 is DFQATT and CDR2 SNEGSKA (reference sequence). The CDR3 protein is CSAPLGEGGPNQPQHF. CDR3 sequence (DNA): TGCAGTGCTCCCCTCGGGGAGGGGGGACCCAATCAGCCCCAGCATTTT.

This clonotype was counted only a few times. The rearrangement links TRBV29-1 to TRBJ2-1, with D possibly called TRBD1 or TRBD2 (5 bases each). CDR1 is SQVTM and CDR2 is ANQGSEA in the germline V gene. Trimming stripped 4 bases from V and 5 bases from J, with 12 bases between. The CDR3 runs to 13 residues. The chain's CDR3 is CSVAAGSHNEQFF. DNA of the CDR3: TGCAGCGTTGCGGCAGGGAGCCACAATGAGCAGTTCTTC.

The J gene is TRBJ2-1, the V gene TRBV5-1; the match to TRBD1 covers 9 bases. Germline values: CDR1 SGHRS, CDR2 YFSETQ. The CDR3 is 16 residues long. Trimming removed 4 bases from V and 8 bases from J; junction bases left unmatched: 13. CDR3 protein: CASSGGQGGGSDEQFF. The CDR3 DNA reads TGCGCCAGCAGCGGGGGACAGGGAGGAGGTAGCGATGAGCAGTTCTTC.

This clonotype has at least ten counts. The genes are TRBV9 and TRBJ2-7; TRBD2 aligns across 7 bases. V gave up 4 bases and J gave up 0 bases; unmatched junction bases: 10. The germline V gene has CDR1 SGDLS and CDR2 YYNGEE. The CDR3 contains 16 residues. CDR3 nucleotide sequence: TGTGCCAGCAGCCGAACGCTCAGGGACTACTCCTACGAGCAGTACTTC. This translates into CASSRTLRDYSYEQYF.

This clonotype appeared a few times. This chain joins TRBV20-1 and TRBJ2-7, with 11 bases fitting TRBD2. The CDR3 has 18 amino acids. The trim removed 6 bases at V and 2 bases at J, leaving 18 bases unmatched. CDR1 and CDR2 (germline): DFQATT, SNEGSKA (reference sequence). CDR3 in DNA: TGCAGTGCAAGACCCACCGGGACTAGCGGAAGGAGACCCTACGAGCAGTACTTC. It encodes CSARPTGTSGRRPYEQYF.

The V and J genes are TRBV20-1 and TRBJ2-1; TRBD2 matches at 7 bases. From germline, CDR1 is DFQATT and CDR2 SNEGSKA (reference sequence). This CDR3 has 14 amino acids. Trimming removed 5 bases from V and 6 bases from J; junction bases left unmatched: 10. CDR3 DNA: TGCAGTGCTCATCGACTAGCTGAGGGCAATGAGCAGTTCTTC. This encodes CSAHRLAEGNEQFF.

This rearrangement joins TRBV6-5 to TRBJ2-4, with 7 positions matching TRBD1. The junction had 0 bases not matched to a gene; V was cut back by 0 bases and J by 7 bases. The CDR3 length is 13 residues. Germline V lookup: CDR1 MNHEY, CDR2 SVGAGI. The CDR3 DNA follows: TGTGCCAGCAGTTACTCGACAGGGAACATTCAGTACTTC. Translating it yields CASSYSTGNIQYF.

In this sample, this clonotype turned up many times. The chain joins TRBV4-1 to TRBJ2-2, with D maybe TRBD2 (6 bases). Trimming removed 4 bases at V and 5 bases at J, with 17 bases between. CDR1 is MGHRA and CDR2 is YSYEKL in the germline V gene. There are 16 residues in the CDR3. CDR3 DNA sequence: TGCGCCAGCAGCCTCGACGGGGGAGGAGGTACCGGGGAGCTGTTTTTT. This encodes CASSLDGGGGTGELFF.

The rearrangement joins TRBV27 to TRBJ2-5, with TRBD2 matching over 7 bases. V was clipped by 4 bases and J by 4 bases; unmatched bases: 3. Per the germline V gene, CDR1 is MNHEY and CDR2 is SMNVEV (reference sequence). The length of the CDR3 is 13 residues. The CDR3 DNA sequence: TGTGCCAGCAGTTGGGGACTAAGAGAGACCCAGTACTTC. It yields the protein CASSWGLRETQYF.

This clonotype was recorded many times. The chain is built from TRBV10-3 and TRBJ2-1, with a possible D match to TRBD2 (6 bases). CDR1 is ENHRY, CDR2 SYGVKD, per germline. This CDR3 is built from 14 residues. V was pared by 4 bases and J by 7 bases, with 14 bases between. CDR3 loop: CAISAAGLANEQFF. The CDR3 DNA sequence: TGTGCCATCAGTGCCGCGGGATTGGCGAATGAGCAGTTCTTC.

This clonotype was seen more than once but under ten times. J is TRBJ2-1 and V is TRBV7-2; 9 bases fit TRBD1. CDR1 and CDR2 (germline): SGHTA, FQGNSA. The CDR3 spans 14 residues. After removal of 1 base from V and 6 bases from J, the junction contained 1 base not matched to a gene. The CDR3 DNA reads TGTGCCAGCAGCTTAGGACAGGGGGGCAATGAGCAGTTCTTC. Its translation: CASSLGQGGNEQFF.

V gene TRBV20-1 combines with J gene TRBJ1-2, with D perhaps TRBD1 (5 bases). This CDR3 comprises 11 residues. Deletions cut 3 bases from V and 8 bases from J, with 10 bases between. Germline V lookup: CDR1 DFQATT, CDR2 SNEGSKA (reference sequence). The DNA of the CDR3 is TGCAGTGCTAGTTTGGGGGACGGCTACACCTTC. The encoded protein is CSASLGDGYTF.

To note about this clonotype: Given a much more abundant clone one base away, this may be a read error. J is TRBJ1-3 and V is TRBV10-3; 8 bases align to TRBD1. The CDR3 is made up of 15 amino acids. Germline V gene sequence: CDR1 ENHRY, CDR2 SYGVKD. CDR3 sequence: CAISDLDRAGNAIYF. Here the CDR3 DNA reads TGTGCCATCAGTGACCTGGACAGGGCTGGAAACGCCATATATTTT.

The J gene is TRBJ2-7, the V gene TRBV28, with TRBD1 identical over 8 bases. Germline assignment: CDR1 MDHEN and CDR2 SYDVKM. CDR3 length equals 12 residues. The J segment lost 2 bases and the V segment lost 11 bases, leaving 5 bases of the junction unmatched. The CDR3 nucleotides are TGTGCCGAAGGACAGGGCCCCTACGAGCAGTACTTC. It encodes CAEGQGPYEQYF.

This clonotype was seen a handful of times. This chain joins TRBV20-1 and TRBJ2-1, with TRBD2 matching over 9 bases. The germline gives CDR1 DFQATT, CDR2 SNEGSKA (reference sequence). The CDR3 runs to 17 residues. J gave up 5 bases and V 0 bases, and 11 bases lay outside the gene matches. The CDR3 nucleotides read TGCAGTGCTAGAGACGCCCGTAGCGGGAGCCTGAACAATGAGCAGTTCTTC. This gives the protein CSARDARSGSLNNEQFF.

This clonotype occurred many times. The rearrangement links TRBV20-1 to TRBJ2-7; D may match TRBD1 or TRBD2 (5 bases each). The CDR3 is made up of 14 amino acids. Trimming removed 1 base from V and 2 bases from J, with 12 bases in between. Germline CDR1 DFQATT, CDR2 SNEGSKA (reference sequence). The CDR3 bases are TGCAGTGCTAGAGCTCCGGGACGGGCCTACGAGCAGTACTTC. It codes for CSARAPGRAYEQYF.